The following is a T cell receptor beta chain sequence with its context. Study processing details: Reference gene primer amplification gave estimated nucleated cell counts. Profiling relied on immunoSEQ multiplex PCR, and the TCRdb table lists in-frame clones only, not all of them. D and trimming were read from the DNA, whereas the V and J calls and clone size are those reported in that table. The sample holds about 100,000 clones, 80% to 90% seen once. Germline V gene data show CDR1 as ENHRY and CDR2 as SYGVKD. The J segment lost 4 bases and the V segment lost 7 bases, leaving 7 bases of the junction unmatched. This CDR3 has 14 residues. The sample is drawn from a study of blood T cell repertoires in COVID-19. Across the whole study: COVID-19 samples, acute and convalescent, were from the United States, Italy and Spain.

V gene TRBV10-3 combines with J gene TRBJ1-1; 9 bases line up with TRBD1. The specimen sequenced was peripheral blood. This TCR came from a man older than 75 with acute or convalescent COVID-19. As DNA, the CDR3 is TGTGCCATCACCCGGGACAGGGAGAGCACTGAAGCTTTCTTT. Its translation: CAITRDRESTEAFF.